The 22 T cell receptor beta chains reported below all come from one sample, sequenced in a study of T cell responses to AZD1222 COVID-19 vaccine. Profiling relied on immunoSEQ multiplex PCR, and the TCRdb table lists in-frame clones only, not all of them. In the table there are 160,000 or so clones, approximately 94% of which are singletons. The sample consisted of peripheral blood, taken 28 days after the second AZD1222 dose. These receptors all come from an adult who received the AZD1222 COVID-19 vaccine.

The gene calls are TRBV24-1 and TRBJ2-1, with 14 bases matching TRBD2. Germline CDR1 is KGHDR and CDR2 is SFDVKD. V trimming: 4 bases; J trimming: 1 base; junction bases outside the gene matches: 8. This CDR3 is built from 19 residues. Here the CDR3 DNA reads TGTGCCACCAGTGACCCTGGACTAGCGGGAGGCAAGTCCTACAATGAGCAGTTCTTC. This gives the protein CATSDPGLAGGKSYNEQFF.

This clone was detected only once. The gene calls are TRBV28 and TRBJ1-4; 9 bases line up with TRBD1. The CDR3 consists of 15 residues. CDR1 and CDR2 (germline): MDHEN, SYDVKM. The V segment lost 10 bases and the J segment 7 bases; nucleotides outside the gene matches: 13. The DNA of the CDR3 is TGTGCCACTTCCCGGGACAGGGAATTGGGTGAAAAACTGTTTTTT. It is translated as CATSRDRELGEKLFF.

This clone was seen just once. This chain uses TRBV5-1 with TRBJ1-2, with 7 bases that match TRBD1. The CDR3 consists of 12 residues. CDR1 is SGHRS, CDR2 YFSETQ, per germline. Trimming at V came to 2 bases and at J to 6 bases, leaving 1 base not matched to a gene. The CDR3 loop reads CASSFTGDGYTF. In DNA, the CDR3 is TGCGCCAGCAGCTTTACAGGGGATGGCTACACCTTC.

With regard to this clone: At one end the junction does not follow the germline gene, possibly because of a read error. V is TRBV6-2 or TRBV6-3 and J is TRBJ1-2; D is perhaps TRBD1 (5 bases). The CDR3 spans 12 residues. Germline-derived CDR1 and CDR2 are MNHEY and SVGEGT. As DNA, the CDR3 is TGTGCCAGCAGTTCACTACCTCTCCAGGGTAACTTC. Protein product: CASSSLPLQGNF.

The chain couples TRBV5-4 to TRBJ1-6; 8 bases are shared with TRBD1. With 2 bases clipped from V and 6 bases from J, the junction kept 7 bases outside the gene matches. This CDR3 comprises 16 residues. Germline assignment: CDR1 SGHNT and CDR2 YYREEE (reference sequence). CDR3: CASSFPDRGPNSPLHF. CDR3 nucleotides: TGTGCCAGCAGCTTTCCTGACAGGGGCCCTAATTCACCCCTCCACTTT. The entire variable domain, with the rest obtained from reference TRBV5-4 and TRBJ1-6, is as follows: ETGVTQSPTHLIKTRGQQVTLRCSSQSGHNTVSWYQQALGQGPQFIFQYYREEENGRGNFPPRFSGLQFPNYSSELNVNALELDDSALYLCASSFPDRGPNSPLHFGNGTRLTVT.

V usage is TRBV10-1 and J usage is TRBJ2-1, with 7 bases lining up with TRBD2. CDR1 is WNHNN and CDR2 is SYGVQD in the germline V gene (reference sequence). The length of the CDR3 is 19 residues. V lost 6 bases to trimming and J lost 9 bases; unmatched junction nucleotides: 26. CDR3 bases: TGCGCCAGCAGCAACCCCGCCCTGACTAGCAAGCCGATCTTGGGTGAGCAGTTCTTC. It codes for CASSNPALTSKPILGEQFF.

The chain links TRBV19 to TRBJ1-6; D might be TRBD1 (5 bases). V was pared by 9 bases and J by 4 bases, with 10 bases between. This CDR3 region has 13 residues. Germline CDR1 LNHDA, CDR2 SQIVND (reference sequence). DNA for the CDR3: TGTGCCAGCCAAGGGGCGTATAATTCACCCCTCCACTTT. Its translation: CASQGAYNSPLHF. Using reference TRBV19 and TRBJ1-6 for the parts outside the CDR3, the full variable domain is DGGITQSPKYLFRKEGQNVTLSCEQNLNHDAMYWYRQDPGQGLRLIYYSQIVNDFQKGDIAEGYSVSREKKESFPLTVTSAQKNPTAFYLCASQGAYNSPLHFGNGTRLTVT.

This clone appeared a single time. One junction end disagrees with the germline gene, perhaps due to a read error. V is TRBV3-1 (or the pseudogene TRBV3-2) and J is TRBJ2-7; D is ambiguous. Germline CDR1 reads LGHDT; CDR2 reads YNNKEL (reference sequence). The CDR3 consists of 12 residues. CDR3 bases: TGTGCCAGCAGCCAAGGGGGTGGTCCTTTTTGCTTC. Encoded protein: CASSQGGGPFCF.

The chain couples TRBV4-1 to TRBJ2-7, with 10 bases identical to TRBD2. CDR3 size: 15 residues. V shed 1 base, J shed 3 bases, and the junction held 3 bases outside the gene matches. From germline, CDR1 is MGHRA and CDR2 YSYEKL. CDR3 protein: CASSQVAGGHYEQYF. CDR3 coding DNA: TGCGCCAGCAGCCAAGTAGCGGGAGGTCACTACGAGCAGTACTTC.

This rearrangement joins TRBV29-1 to TRBJ2-1, with 7 positions matching TRBD1. Germline V gene sequence: CDR1 SQVTM, CDR2 ANQGSEA. Trimming removed 0 bases from V and 3 bases from J; junction bases left unmatched: 5. The CDR3 extends over 15 amino acids. In DNA form, the CDR3 reads TGCAGCGTTGAAGATGACAGGGCGGTCTACAATGAGCAGTTCTTC. Translated, it gives CSVEDDRAVYNEQFF.

The genes are TRBV10-3 and TRBJ1-2, with D perhaps matching TRBD1 (6 bases). The germline V gene has CDR1 ENHRY and CDR2 SYGVKD. The CDR3 spans 14 residues. Between the trimmed V and J ends, which lost 7 bases and 5 bases, there was a span of 17 bases. The CDR3 sequence is CAIKGTGTTYGYTF. For the CDR3, the DNA is TGTGCCATCAAGGGGACCGGGACAACTTATGGCTACACCTTC.

The chain carries TRBV19 and TRBJ1-5, with TRBD1 matching 8 bases. In germline, CDR1 is LNHDA, CDR2 SQIVND (reference sequence). The length of the CDR3 is 14 residues. Unmatched junction bases numbered 3, after V lost 6 bases and J lost 2 bases. CDR3 protein: CASSVGQGNQPQHF. In DNA, the CDR3 is TGTGCCAGTAGCGTGGGACAGGGCAATCAGCCCCAGCATTTT.

The J gene is TRBJ1-2, the V gene TRBV4-2; the D is unclear. Germline V gene sequence: CDR1 LGHNA, CDR2 YNFKEQ. The CDR3 has 14 residues. V lost 0 bases and J 8 bases, leaving 13 bases between the germline ends. Here the CDR3 reads CASSQDLGISGYTF. The CDR3 DNA reads TGTGCCAGCAGCCAAGATCTCGGGATAAGCGGCTACACCTTC.

The gene calls are TRBV2 and TRBJ2-7; the match to TRBD2 covers 7 bases. Germline V gives CDR1 SNHLY, CDR2 FYNNEI. The CDR3 is made up of 13 amino acids. The ends lost 6 bases at V and 0 bases at J; junction bases unmatched: 2. CDR3 in amino acids: CASRRDYSYEQYF. DNA for the CDR3: TGTGCCAGCAGGCGGGACTACTCCTACGAGCAGTACTTC.

The CDR3 protein is CASSSWVWPDTEAFF. CDR3 sequence (DNA): TGTGCCAGCAGTTCCTGGGTTTGGCCAGACACTGAAGCTTTCTTT. The rearrangement joins TRBV28 to TRBJ1-1; D gene uncertain. Germline assignment: CDR1 MDHEN and CDR2 SYDVKM. CDR3 length: 15 amino acids. Trimming took 4 bases from V and 3 from J, leaving 15 bases between them.

The genes are TRBV21-1 and TRBJ1-5. TRBV21-1 is recorded as a pseudogene. This CDR3 comprises 16 residues. CDR3 nucleotides: TGTGCCAGCAGCCCCAAGGCGGTATTTGACAATCAGCCCCAGCATTTT. Its protein product is CASSPKAVFDNQPQHF.

V gene TRBV18 combines with J gene TRBJ1-2, with 7 positions matching TRBD1. CDR3 size: 18 residues. In germline, CDR1 is KGHSH, CDR2 LQKENI. J was trimmed by 0 bases and V by 2 bases; bases with no gene match: 12. Written as DNA, the CDR3 is TGTGCCAGCTCACCAAATGAGTCAACGGGGACAGCTAACTATGGCTACACCTTC. Its protein is CASSPNESTGTANYGYTF.

V and J are TRBV7-2 and TRBJ1-4; D remains unclear. Trimming pared 4 bases from V and 4 bases from J, leaving 10 bases between. Looked up from germline, CDR1 is SGHTA and CDR2 is FQGNSA. The CDR3 consists of 14 residues. CDR3 amino acids: CASSSRALNEKLFF. DNA for the CDR3: TGTGCCAGCAGCTCCCGGGCCCTTAATGAAAAACTGTTTTTT.

The chain links TRBV7-2 to TRBJ2-1, with 11 bases lining up with TRBD2. Trimming took 5 bases from V and 6 from J; bases not matched to a gene: 18. CDR1 and CDR2 from the germline V gene are SGHTA and FQGNSA. The CDR3 runs to 19 residues. CDR3 nucleotide sequence: TGTGCCAGCAGCACTATACCAGCCAGACTAGCGGGATCTCCCAATGAGCAGTTCTTC. Residues: CASSTIPARLAGSPNEQFF.

This clone was found once. This chain connects TRBV15 to TRBJ1-1; D unresolved. This CDR3 region has 13 residues. The germline V gene has CDR1 LNHNV and CDR2 YYDKDF (reference sequence). Trimming took 5 bases from V and 2 from J, leaving 9 bases between them. The CDR3 here is CATSPRLNTEAFF. Here the CDR3 DNA reads TGTGCCACCAGCCCACGACTTAACACTGAAGCTTTCTTT. Using reference TRBV15 and TRBJ1-1 for the parts outside the CDR3, the full variable domain is DAMVIQNPRYQVTQFGKPVTLSCSQTLNHNVMYWYQQKSSQAPKLLFHYYDKDFNNEADTPDNFQSRRPNTSFCFLDIRSPGLGDTAMYLCATSPRLNTEAFFGQGTRLTVV.

V is TRBV7-3 and J is TRBJ2-7; maybe TRBD2 (6 bases). This CDR3 contains 15 residues. V was trimmed by 5 bases and J by 1 base, leaving 15 bases between them. Germline-derived CDR1 and CDR2 are SGHTA and FQGTGA. This CDR3 is CASSPRPGLSYEQYF. The CDR3 bases are TGTGCCAGCAGCCCCCGTCCGGGACTGTCCTACGAGCAGTACTTC.

The rearrangement uses TRBV6-5 and TRBJ1-4; 7 bases are a match to TRBD1. The junction had 6 bases not matched to a gene; V was cut back by 4 bases and J by 4 bases. The germline V gene has CDR1 MNHEY and CDR2 SVGAGI. This CDR3 has 15 amino acids. The CDR3 nucleotides read TGTGCCAGCAGTTCGGACAGGTCCCTTAATGAAAAACTGTTTTTT. This translates into CASSSDRSLNEKLFF.